Listed below are T cell receptor beta chains from one sample, sequenced in a study of T-cell reconstitution after alpha-beta-depleted transplantation in children. Via MiXCR, TCRdb re-called the PCR reads, giving one row per CDR3 protein. The sample lists roughly 350,000 distinct CDR3 sequences; 10% were seen once. The sequences come from PBMCs from the stem cell graft donor, collected from the stem cell graft. These receptors were taken from a human donor who donated a stem cell graft to a child with acute lymphoblastic leukemia. CDR3s include the opening cysteine and the closing phenylalanine or tryptophan. Fields, in order: D gene, clone size, J gene, V gene, CDR3 DNA, CDR3 protein. The D gene is left open where the match is weak. Size is omitted from some rows. Given values are once, few, many or a class for expanded clones.

D gene: TRBD2
clone size: NA
J gene: TRBJ2-3
V gene: TRBV27
CDR3 DNA: TGTGCCAGCGGTTCCCGAGGTAGCGGGAGTCCAGATACGCAGTATTTT
CDR3 protein: CASGSRGSGSPDTQYF

D gene: NA
clone size: NA
J gene: TRBJ1-1
V gene: TRBV6-2/TRBV6-3
CDR3 DNA: TGTGCCAGCAGAGTCCTTAGGGGAATGGGAACTGAAGCTTTCTTT
CDR3 protein: CASRVLRGMGTEAFF

D gene: TRBD1
clone size: NA
J gene: TRBJ2-3
V gene: TRBV7-2
CDR3 DNA: TGTGCCAGCAGCTTCGGGACAGAACCCACAGATACGCAGTATTTT
CDR3 protein: CASSFGTEPTDTQYF

D gene: NA
clone size: NA
J gene: TRBJ2-2
V gene: TRBV7-9
CDR3 DNA: TGTGCCAGCAGCCTTGACCATAACACCGGGGAGCTGTTTTTT
CDR3 protein: CASSLDHNTGELFF

D gene: NA
clone size: NA
J gene: TRBJ2-7
V gene: TRBV4-1
CDR3 DNA: TGCGCCAGCAGCCAAGATCTGGGTTCTAGCGACGAGCAGTACTTC
CDR3 protein: CASSQDLGSSDEQYF

D gene: NA
clone size: NA
J gene: TRBJ2-1
V gene: TRBV29-1
CDR3 DNA: TGCAGCGTCTTACGGGGAGGCTCCTACAATGAGCAGTTCTTC
CDR3 protein: CSVLRGGSYNEQFF

D gene: NA
clone size: NA
J gene: TRBJ2-1
V gene: TRBV29-1
CDR3 DNA: TGCGCCCTCGTGGGCTTCAATAGGGAGTTCTTC
CDR3 protein: CALVGFNREFF

D gene: NA
clone size: few
J gene: TRBJ1-1
V gene: TRBV14
CDR3 DNA: TGTGCCAGCAGCCAAGATCGGAGTAAGCTTTTGAACACTGAAGCTTTCTTT
CDR3 protein: CASSQDRSKLLNTEAFF

D gene: NA
clone size: NA
J gene: TRBJ2-5
V gene: TRBV4-3
CDR3 DNA: TGCGCCAGCAGCCCCGGCCTCCAGGCGTTGCTGGAGACCCAGTACTTC
CDR3 protein: CASSPGLQALLETQYF

D gene: TRBD2
clone size: NA
J gene: TRBJ2-3
V gene: TRBV5-1
CDR3 DNA: TGCGCCAGCAGCTTGGACCAAAGCGGGAGCCTGTATTTT
CDR3 protein: CASSLDQSGSLYF

D gene: NA
clone size: many
J gene: TRBJ2-3
V gene: TRBV4-3
CDR3 DNA: TGCGCCAGCAGCCAAGAAGCACCCCCGGGCGCAGATACGCAGTATTTT
CDR3 protein: CASSQEAPPGADTQYF

D gene: TRBD1
clone size: NA
J gene: TRBJ2-5
V gene: TRBV24-1
CDR3 DNA: TGTGCCACCAGTGATACTGGGACAGGCAAGACTGCCGGTACCCAGTACTTC
CDR3 protein: CATSDTGTGKTAGTQYF

D gene: NA
clone size: NA
J gene: TRBJ1-5
V gene: TRBV20-1
CDR3 DNA: TGCAGTGCTAGAGCGGAGATCTATAGCAATCAGCCCCAGCATTTT
CDR3 protein: CSARAEIYSNQPQHF

D gene: TRBD2
clone size: NA
J gene: TRBJ2-3
V gene: TRBV20-1
CDR3 DNA: TGCAGTGCGCTGGCCGGGGGGAGGGCCGGTAGCACAGATACGCAGTATTTT
CDR3 protein: CSALAGGRAGSTDTQYF

D gene: TRBD2
clone size: NA
J gene: TRBJ2-3
V gene: TRBV5-1
CDR3 DNA: TGCGCCAGCAGCCACCTTGGACTAGCGGTCCCAGATACGCAGTATTTT
CDR3 protein: CASSHLGLAVPDTQYF

D gene: NA
clone size: few
J gene: TRBJ2-2
V gene: TRBV5-5
CDR3 DNA: TGTGCCAGCAGCGTGGGACACTCGAACACCGGGGAGCTGTTTTTT
CDR3 protein: CASSVGHSNTGELFF

D gene: NA
clone size: few
J gene: TRBJ2-2
V gene: TRBV10-3
CDR3 DNA: TGTGCCATCCTTAGCACCGGGGAGCTGTTTTTT
CDR3 protein: CAILSTGELFF

D gene: NA
clone size: NA
J gene: TRBJ2-5
V gene: TRBV12-3/TRBV12-4
CDR3 DNA: TGTGCCAGCAGTTTCGTCAGGGGTAGAGGAGGAGAGACCCAGTACTTC
CDR3 protein: CASSFVRGRGGETQYF

D gene: NA
clone size: many
J gene: TRBJ2-5
V gene: TRBV4-3
CDR3 DNA: TGCGCCAGCAGCCAAGAGGTCACTAGCAAGACCCAGTACTTC
CDR3 protein: CASSQEVTSKTQYF

D gene: TRBD2
clone size: many
J gene: TRBJ2-1
V gene: TRBV28
CDR3 DNA: TGTGCCAGCAGTTTTGGCGGGAGTCTCTACAATGAGCAGTTCTTC
CDR3 protein: CASSFGGSLYNEQFF

D gene: NA
clone size: NA
J gene: TRBJ2-3
V gene: TRBV7-2
CDR3 DNA: TGTGCCAGCAGCTTAAGTAAGCGGGATACGCAGTATTTT
CDR3 protein: CASSLSKRDTQYF

D gene: NA
clone size: few
J gene: TRBJ1-2
V gene: TRBV2
CDR3 DNA: TGTGCCAGCAGTGAACAACCGGGAGGGCCGCTAGACTATGGCTACACCTTC
CDR3 protein: CASSEQPGGPLDYGYTF

D gene: NA
clone size: few
J gene: TRBJ2-7
V gene: TRBV4-1
CDR3 DNA: TGCGCCAGCAGCCAAGCCGGAGGGAACTACGAGCAGTACTTC
CDR3 protein: CASSQAGGNYEQYF

D gene: TRBD2
clone size: NA
J gene: TRBJ2-5
V gene: TRBV7-3
CDR3 DNA: TGTGCCAGCAGCCCAGGACTAGCGGGGCCTCAAGAGACCCAGTACTTC
CDR3 protein: CASSPGLAGPQETQYF

D gene: NA
clone size: NA
J gene: TRBJ2-7
V gene: TRBV28
CDR3 DNA: TGTGCCAGCAGTCCGCGCCGGGTATCCTACGAGCAGTACTTC
CDR3 protein: CASSPRRVSYEQYF

D gene: NA
clone size: few
J gene: TRBJ1-1
V gene: TRBV12-3/TRBV12-4
CDR3 DNA: TGTGCCAGCAGGGGGATGGGGGGCTCGGGCACTGAAGCTTTCTTT
CDR3 protein: CASRGMGGSGTEAFF

D gene: NA
clone size: many
J gene: TRBJ2-5
V gene: TRBV5-1
CDR3 DNA: TGCGCCAGCAGCTTGGAGCGGTTTCAAGAGACCCAGTACTTC
CDR3 protein: CASSLERFQETQYF

D gene: NA
clone size: once
J gene: TRBJ2-1
V gene: TRBV5-1
CDR3 DNA: TGCGCCAGCAGCTTGACGGATTGGCAGTTCTTC
CDR3 protein: CASSLTDWQFF

D gene: TRBD1
clone size: many
J gene: TRBJ1-2
V gene: TRBV4-2
CDR3 DNA: TGTGCCAGCAGCCAAGCTACAGGGGGCGCCGGGGGCTACACCTTC
CDR3 protein: CASSQATGGAGGYTF

D gene: NA
clone size: many
J gene: TRBJ2-1
V gene: TRBV5-6
CDR3 DNA: TGTGCCAGCAGCTTTAGGGGGAGCAGGGAGCAGTTCTTC
CDR3 protein: CASSFRGSREQFF

D gene: NA
clone size: NA
J gene: TRBJ2-1
V gene: TRBV5-1
CDR3 DNA: TGCGCCAGCAGCTTGGGAGGGGGTATGTACAATGAGCAGTTCTTC
CDR3 protein: CASSLGGGMYNEQFF

D gene: NA
clone size: NA
J gene: TRBJ2-7
V gene: TRBV18
CDR3 DNA: TGTGCCAGCTCCGCAGGGGCGACCTCCTACGAGCAGTACTTC
CDR3 protein: CASSAGATSYEQYF

D gene: NA
clone size: NA
J gene: TRBJ2-1
V gene: TRBV28
CDR3 DNA: TGTGCCAGCAGTTTGAGGGCTAGCCCCGATGAGCAGTTCTTC
CDR3 protein: CASSLRASPDEQFF

D gene: NA
clone size: many
J gene: TRBJ2-1
V gene: TRBV29-1
CDR3 DNA: TGCAGCGTTGAGTCGCACTCTCTGTATGAGCAGTTCTTC
CDR3 protein: CSVESHSLYEQFF

D gene: TRBD1
clone size: many
J gene: TRBJ1-2
V gene: TRBV2
CDR3 DNA: TGTGCCAGCAGTTCTGGGACAGGGAACTATGGCTACACCTTC
CDR3 protein: CASSSGTGNYGYTF